The rows below give T cell receptor beta chains drawn from one sample of a study of sequential checkpoint blockade in melanoma. Clones were sequenced by immunoSEQ multiplex PCR, and TCRdb holds only the in-frame ones, with some missing. Here the sample spans several thousand clones, about 68% being singletons. Sequenced here: CD8+ T cells sorted from blood (inferred from file names), sampled from a patient given nivolumab and ipilimumab in sequence. Receptors were obtained from a human donor with melanoma. Each CDR3 is given with its conserved first and last residue.

TRBV6-5	13	TRBJ1-1	CASRWTGGTEAFF
TRBV6-6	13	TRBJ2-7	CASSGTATYEQYF
TRBV15	15	TRBJ2-3	CATSLAGGATDTQYF
TRBV7-6	14	TRBJ2-1	CASSLIAGGGEQFF
TRBV4-3	17	TRBJ1-2	CASSPILLFSSYYGYTF
TRBV28	11	TRBJ2-5	CASRGWETQYF
TRBV30	15	TRBJ1-4	CAWSSGRGGDEKLFF
TRBV4-1	16	TRBJ2-7	CASSSQPGGVPREQYF
TRBV6-1	15	TRBJ1-3	CASSGEAASGNTIYF
TRBV30	13	TRBJ2-3	CAWSADGEGTQYF
TRBV9	16	TRBJ1-3	CASSVTGVFSGNTIYF
TRBV9	18	TRBJ2-5	CASSVGRWGGLGEETQYF
TRBV6-1	17	TRBJ2-1	CASSEPRLAEGNNEQFF
TRBV6-4	15	TRBJ2-3	CASSELAGQTDTQYF
TRBV6-5	14	TRBJ1-5	CASSYSSEGQPQHF
TRBV2	13	TRBJ2-3	CASSELARDTQYF
TRBV4-1	15	TRBJ2-1	CASSQGEEAYNEQFF
TRBV6-5	15	TRBJ2-7	CASSLRTSGTYEQYF
TRBV4-3	17	TRBJ1-3	CASSQGYRGVPGNTIYF
TRBV5-5	16	TRBJ2-4	CASSLFEEDPKNIQYF
TRBV4-3	14	TRBJ2-1	CASSPSGYNNEQFF
TRBV27	13	TRBJ2-5	CASGTGGGETQYF
TRBV6-1	11	TRBJ1-3	CATLGGNTIYF
TRBV28	13	TRBJ1-2	CASSWDRGNGYTF
TRBV7-2	14	TRBJ2-7	CASSQDSLSYEQYF
TRBV27	14	.	CASSPPGGHRELFF
TRBV4-1	13	TRBJ2-7	CASSQESGYEQYF
TRBV27	14	TRBJ1-6	CASSPGTGDVPLHF
TRBV2	13	TRBJ2-7	CASIPDRENEQYF
TRBV1	18	TRBJ2-7	CTSSRGVAGGRPSYEQYF
TRBV28	15	TRBJ2-1	CASTLGDTDHNEQFF
TRBV15	14	TRBJ1-2	CATKDNRDIYGYTF
TRBV19	16	TRBJ1-2	CASSTNGPGGNYGYTF
TRBV7-9	15	TRBJ1-3	CASSPSQRSGNTIYF
TRBV19	16	TRBJ1-5	CASSPKQGFGNQPQHF
TRBV19	13	TRBJ1-4	CASSGQGSEKLFF
TRBV5-6	13	TRBJ2-2	CASSLGETGELFF
TRBV4-3	17	TRBJ2-5	CASSQDAPSGNQETQYF
TRBV2	16	TRBJ1-6	CASSEDRPGGNSPLHF
TRBV5-1	14	TRBJ2-7	CASSLDPGKNEQYF
TRBV2	12	TRBJ2-7	CASRETSYEQYF
TRBV19	16	TRBJ1-1	CASSTRALGTNTEAFF
TRBV7-8	15	TRBJ1-1	CASSLTQAMNTEAFF
TRBV27	16	TRBJ2-7	CASSFLVWGQGSEQYF
TRBV6-1	16	TRBJ2-6	CASSELDSSGANVLTF
TRBV7-9	15	TRBJ1-5	CASSESGNSNQPQHF
TRBV6-4	15	TRBJ2-1	CASSDGSGGAHEQFF
TRBV5-1	16	TRBJ2-1	CASSPGTGLTYNEQFF
TRBV5-4	14	TRBJ2-7	CASSYGGSGYEQYF
TRBV7-9	14	TRBJ2-1	CASSLGLSYNEQFF
TRBV4-3	13	TRBJ1-1	CASSQTENTEAFF
TRBV4-3	14	TRBJ2-7	CASSQDGTSYEQYF